The 27 T cell receptor beta chains given below trace back to one sample, sequenced in a study of blood T cell repertoires in COVID-19. Profiled with immunoSEQ multiplex PCR; TCRdb holds only in-frame clones, not every one. The table includes around 160,000 clones, 70% to 90% detected once. Sequenced input: peripheral blood. The receptors derive from a woman in her sixties or seventies with COVID-19, enrolled during active disease.

The chain joins TRBV9 to TRBJ2-5; 7 nucleotides align to TRBD2. The CDR3 is 15 residues long. The ends lost 0 bases at V and 2 bases at J; junction bases unmatched: 4. Germline CDR1 is SGDLS and CDR2 is YYNGEE. The CDR3 sequence: CASSVGASGQETQYF. The CDR3 nucleotides read TGTGCCAGCAGCGTAGGGGCTAGCGGTCAAGAGACCCAGTACTTC.

The J gene is TRBJ2-5, the V gene TRBV10-1; 10 bases are a match to TRBD2. CDR3 size: 15 residues. Germline V gives CDR1 WNHNN, CDR2 SYGVQD (reference sequence). V lost 7 bases and J lost 4; bases outside the gene matches: 9. The CDR3 loop is CASISPSGGGETQYF. The CDR3 region has the DNA TGCGCCAGCATTTCTCCTAGCGGGGGAGGAGAGACCCAGTACTTC.

The V call is TRBV10-3, the J call TRBJ1-6; possible D gene TRBD1, 6 bases. The length of the CDR3 is 13 residues. The V end lost 4 bases, the J end lost 10 bases, and 11 bases lay between the germline ends. The germline gives CDR1 ENHRY, CDR2 SYGVKD. The CDR3 protein is CAISVTGNSPLHF. The CDR3 DNA sequence: TGTGCCATCAGTGTGACAGGTAACTCACCCCTCCACTTT.

This chain's CDR3 is CASSLVGALGNTIYF. CDR3 DNA: TGTGCCAGCAGTTTAGTGGGGGCTCTCGGAAACACCATATATTTT. This chain connects TRBV27 to TRBJ1-3, with D perhaps TRBD1 (6 bases). From germline, CDR1 is MNHEY and CDR2 SMNVEV (reference sequence). V dropped 2 bases and J dropped 4 bases, with 12 bases sitting between them. The CDR3 covers 15 residues.

The chain combines TRBV30 with TRBJ1-1, with TRBD1 matching 7 bases. There are 15 residues in the CDR3. Germline CDR1 and CDR2: GTSNPN and SVGIG (reference sequence). Unmatched junction bases numbered 6, after V lost 2 bases and J lost 0 bases. The CDR3 reads CAWSSATGVNTEAFF. Here the CDR3 DNA reads TGTGCCTGGAGTTCGGCCACAGGGGTGAACACTGAAGCTTTCTTT.

This rearrangement joins TRBV7-2 to TRBJ2-7; D possibly corresponds to TRBD1 (6 bases). Trimming took 0 bases from V and 6 from J, leaving 9 bases between them. The CDR3 spans 13 residues. Per germline, CDR1 SGHTA and CDR2 FQGNSA. The CDR3 loop is CASSLAGGAEQYF. The DNA for the CDR3 is TGTGCCAGCAGCTTAGCTGGGGGCGCCGAGCAGTACTTC.

This clone was seen only a few times. The V call is TRBV2, the J call TRBJ2-1; D is possibly TRBD2 (6 bases). Germline-derived CDR1 and CDR2 are SNHLY and FYNNEI. The CDR3 runs to 12 residues. Trimming removed 6 bases at V and 8 bases at J, with 11 bases between. The CDR3 reads CASRTRFDEQFF. The CDR3, as DNA: TGTGCCAGCAGGACTAGGTTCGATGAGCAGTTCTTC. The full variable domain, its missing parts supplied by reference TRBV2 and TRBJ2-1, is EPEVTQTPSHQVTQMGQEVILRCVPISNHLYFYWYRQILGQKVEFLVSFYNNEISEKSEIFDDQFSVERPDGSNFTLKIRSTKLEDSAMYFCASRTRFDEQFFGPGTRLTVL.

The chain employs TRBV12-3 or TRBV12-4 and TRBJ1-2; 9 nucleotides agree with TRBD1. This CDR3 has 13 residues. Germline trimming cut 8 bases from V and 8 bases from J; bases unmatched to any gene: 9. The CDR3 protein is CASHRGLYGGYTF. The DNA for the CDR3 is TGTGCCAGCCACAGGGGGCTCTATGGAGGCTACACCTTC.

The V gene is TRBV2, the J gene TRBJ2-7; possible D gene TRBD2, 6 bases. Germline CDR1 and CDR2: SNHLY and FYNNEI. There are 14 residues in the CDR3. Trimming removed 5 bases at V and 0 bases at J, with 11 bases between. CDR3: CASSTPGLSYEQYF. The CDR3 region has the DNA TGTGCCAGCAGTACCCCGGGACTCTCCTACGAGCAGTACTTC.

J is TRBJ2-3 and V is TRBV18; 9 bases are shared with TRBD1. V dropped 5 bases and J dropped 1; count of bases not matched to a gene: 13. This CDR3 contains 18 residues. Germline loops: CDR1 KGHSH, CDR2 LQKENI. CDR3 sequence: CASSALITGGRGTDTQYF. CDR3 nucleotide sequence: TGTGCCAGCTCAGCACTTATAACAGGGGGCCGAGGCACAGATACGCAGTATTTT.

The sample holds one count of this clone. The J gene is TRBJ1-5, the V gene TRBV12-5; 8 bases align to TRBD1. CDR3 length: 15 residues. Per germline, CDR1 LGHNT and CDR2 FRNRAP. The V gene end was trimmed by 2 bases and the J gene end by 2 bases; junction bases not matched to a gene: 2. The CDR3 loop is CASGLTTGGNQPQHF. The CDR3 region has the DNA TGTGCTAGTGGTTTGACGACAGGGGGCAATCAGCCCCAGCATTTT.

The chain employs TRBV11-1 and TRBJ1-6; perhaps TRBD1 as D (6 bases). In germline, CDR1 is SGHAT, CDR2 FQDESV (reference sequence). The V end lost 5 bases, the J end lost 9 bases, and 17 bases lay between the germline ends. There are 15 residues in the CDR3. The CDR3 DNA follows: TGTGCCAGCAGCCTGTTGGTCAGGGGTAGTTCACCCCTCCACTTT. It translates to CASSLLVRGSSPLHF.

This chain connects TRBV30 to TRBJ2-5; TRBD2 aligns across 16 bases. Germline V gene lookup returns CDR1 GTSNPN and CDR2 SVGIG (reference sequence). The CDR3 length is 16 residues. The trim removed 1 base at V and 5 bases at J, leaving 4 bases unmatched. CDR3 region: CAWSAGLAGGVETQYF. Written as DNA, the CDR3 is TGTGCCTGGAGTGCGGGACTAGCGGGGGGGGTTGAGACCCAGTACTTC.

The genes are TRBV5-1 and TRBJ2-5, with 7 positions matching TRBD2. This CDR3 has 14 residues. V was clipped by 1 base and J by 4 bases; unmatched bases: 4. Germline V gene lookup returns CDR1 SGHRS and CDR2 YFSETQ. CDR3 amino acids: CASSLTSEGETQYF. CDR3 sequence (DNA): TGCGCCAGCAGCTTGACTAGCGAGGGAGAGACCCAGTACTTC. Full variable domain (outside the CDR3, taken from reference TRBV5-1 and TRBJ2-5): KAGVTQTPRYLIKTRGQQVTLSCSPISGHRSVSWYQQTPGQGLQFLFEYFSETQRNKGNFPGRFSGRQFSNSRSEMNVSTLELGDSALYLCASSLTSEGETQYFGPGTRLLVL.

The J gene is TRBJ2-3, the V gene TRBV7-3; D is uncertain. This CDR3 has 17 amino acids. CDR1 and CDR2 (germline): SGHTA, FQGTGA. Deletions cut 3 bases from V and 0 bases from J, with 16 bases between. DNA of the CDR3: TGTGCCAGCAGCTTCTCCTCGGTCTCTTCTAGCACAGATACGCAGTATTTT. Its translation is CASSFSSVSSSTDTQYF. The full variable domain, its missing parts supplied by reference TRBV7-3 and TRBJ2-3, is GAGVSQTPSNKVTEKGKYVELRCDPISGHTALYWYRQSLGQGPEFLIYFQGTGAADDSGLPNDRFFAVRPEGSVSTLKIQRTERGDSAVYLCASSFSSVSSSTDTQYFGPGTRLTVL.

The DNA of the CDR3 is TGTGCCAGCAGTCCGAGGGGAGGGGATGGCTACACCTTC. Amino acid sequence: CASSPRGGDGYTF. This chain uses TRBV14 with TRBJ1-2, with D possibly matching TRBD1 (5 bases). This CDR3 has 13 residues. V was pared by 6 bases and J by 6 bases, with 14 bases between. In germline, CDR1 is SGHDN, CDR2 FVKESK.

The count of this clone is one. The CDR3 DNA follows: TGTGCCAGTAGTGCCCGGGCCGGGGGAGGCACCGGGGAGCTGTTTTTT. This sequence encodes CASSARAGGGTGELFF. The genes are TRBV19 and TRBJ2-2, with D tentatively TRBD2 (6 bases). Germline CDR1 reads LNHDA; CDR2 reads SQIVND (reference sequence). V was pared by 5 bases and J by 4 bases, with 17 bases between. This CDR3 has 16 amino acids.

V and J are TRBV28 and TRBJ2-2; 7 bases align to TRBD1. J gave up 0 bases and V 5 bases, and 3 bases lay outside the gene matches. The CDR3 totals 15 residues. Germline CDR1 and CDR2: MDHEN and SYDVKM. CDR3 sequence reads: CASSNRGPNTGELFF. In DNA, the CDR3 is TGTGCCAGCAGTAACAGGGGACCGAACACCGGGGAGCTGTTTTTT.

This clone was detected only once. This chain connects TRBV6-4 to TRBJ1-6; the D gene is possibly TRBD1 (6 bases). Trimming shortened V by 3 bases and J by 9 bases, and 15 bases separated the two germline ends. The CDR3 sequence is 15 residues long. Germline-derived CDR1 and CDR2 are MRHNA and SNTAGT. The CDR3 region has the DNA TGTGCCAGCAGTGAGGGCCCGGGGGGGCGTTCACCCCTCCACTTT. Its protein product is CASSEGPGGRSPLHF.

This chain uses TRBV4-2 with TRBJ2-7; 8 nucleotides line up with TRBD2. This CDR3 has 13 residues. Germline lookup yields CDR1 LGHNA and CDR2 YNFKEQ. V was pared by 4 bases and J by 6 bases, with 5 bases of the junction left unmatched. The CDR3 here is CASSPDLAGEQYF. For the CDR3, the DNA is TGTGCCAGCAGCCCCGATCTAGCGGGCGAGCAGTACTTC.

This chain links TRBV7-9 with TRBJ2-7; 8 bases align to TRBD2. The ends lost 5 bases at V and 1 base at J; junction bases unmatched: 10. From germline, CDR1 is SEHNR and CDR2 FQNEAQ (reference sequence). CDR3 length equals 16 residues. The CDR3 DNA sequence: TGTGCCAGCAGCCGAGTCGGGGTAGCGGGGTCCTACGAGCAGTACTTC. Protein product: CASSRVGVAGSYEQYF.

The V and J genes are TRBV28 and TRBJ2-5; TRBD2 agrees at 10 bases. From germline, CDR1 is MDHEN and CDR2 SYDVKM. The ends lost 2 bases at V and 5 bases at J; junction bases unmatched: 5. The CDR3 is 15 amino acids. The CDR3 here is CASSLGAGGPETQYF. The CDR3 nucleotides are TGTGCCAGCAGTTTAGGAGCGGGGGGGCCGGAGACCCAGTACTTC.

The rearrangement joins TRBV7-2 to TRBJ1-2; 10 positions agree with TRBD1. Germline V gene sequence: CDR1 SGHTA, CDR2 FQGNSA. V gave up 0 bases and J gave up 7 bases; unmatched junction bases: 5. The CDR3 totals 15 residues. CDR3 nucleotides: TGTGCCAGCAGCTTAGCGCGGGACAGGGGAAGTGGCTACACCTTC. This gives the protein CASSLARDRGSGYTF.

This sequence joins TRBV10-3 and TRBJ2-7, with 9 bases aligning to TRBD1. The germline V gene encodes CDR1 ENHRY and CDR2 SYGVKD. V was pared by 10 bases and J by 2 bases, with 6 bases of the junction left unmatched. This CDR3 contains 13 residues. The CDR3 nucleotides read TGTGCCACGATACAGGGGGCAACCTACGAGCAGTACTTC. Its protein product is CATIQGATYEQYF.

V gene TRBV13 combines with J gene TRBJ2-1, with no clear D. Germline V gene data show CDR1 as PRHDT and CDR2 as FYEKMQ (reference sequence). V was cut by 3 bases and J by 5 bases, with 5 bases left in between. CDR3 length: 12 amino acids. CDR3 nucleotides: TGTGCCAGCAGCTTTGGAGACAATGAGCAGTTCTTC. This encodes CASSFGDNEQFF. Looking up the rest from reference TRBV13 and TRBJ2-1 gives the full variable domain: AAGVIQSPRHLIKEKRETATLKCYPIPRHDTVYWYQQGPGQDPQFLISFYEKMQSDKGSIPDRFSAQQFSDYHSELNMSSLELGDSALYFCASSFGDNEQFFGPGTRLTVL.

This clone has a single count. The V gene is TRBV28, the J gene TRBJ1-1; D unclear. The CDR3 contains 15 residues. From germline, CDR1 is MDHEN and CDR2 SYDVKM. V dropped 2 bases and J dropped 0 bases, with 10 bases sitting between them. The CDR3 here is CASSLTVAMNTEAFF. The CDR3 nucleotides are TGTGCCAGCAGTTTAACAGTGGCCATGAACACTGAAGCTTTCTTT.

The J gene is TRBJ2-5, the V gene TRBV11-2; D is ambiguous. V lost 6 bases to trimming and J lost 7 bases, with 12 bases between them. CDR1 SGHAT and CDR2 FQNNGV come from the germline V gene. This CDR3 region has 12 residues. The CDR3 nucleotides are TGTGCCAGCAGTACTGGTCGCGGGACCCAGTACTTC. It codes for CASSTGRGTQYF.